A selection of T cell receptor beta chains follows, all from one sample in a study of OX40 agonist ivuxolimab in advanced cancers. Sequencing was performed with immunoSEQ multiplex PCR; in TCRdb, only in-frame clones are kept and a portion is missing. This table has 43,000 or so clones, roughly 88% appearing once. The sample was CD4+ or CD8+ T cells sorted from blood, taken in a trial of the OX40 agonist ivuxolimab. Source of these receptors: an adult with an advanced solid tumor such as melanoma, head and neck, liver or kidney cancer. CDR3s include the opening cysteine and the closing phenylalanine or tryptophan. The D gene is left open where the match is weak. Size is stated for part of the rows, as once, few or many counts, or as a class when the clone is expanded.

D gene: -; clone size: -; J gene: TRBJ1-3; V gene: TRBV7-2; CDR3 protein: CASSLQRTVGNTIYF; CDR3 DNA: TGTGCCAGCAGCCTCCAGAGGACGGTTGGAAACACCATATATTTT
D gene: -; clone size: -; J gene: TRBJ1-3; V gene: TRBV7-9; CDR3 protein: CASSYNYRSSGNTIYF; CDR3 DNA: TGTGCCAGCAGCTACAATTACAGGAGCTCTGGAAACACCATATATTTT
D gene: -; clone size: -; J gene: TRBJ1-1; V gene: TRBV25-1; CDR3 protein: CATSGQVNTEAFF; CDR3 DNA: TGTGCCACTTCAGGGCAGGTGAACACTGAAGCTTTCTTT
D gene: TRBD1; clone size: -; J gene: TRBJ2-2; V gene: TRBV5-1; CDR3 protein: CASSRDRLNTGELFF; CDR3 DNA: TGCGCCAGCAGCCGGGACAGACTGAACACCGGGGAGCTGTTTTTT
D gene: -; clone size: -; J gene: TRBJ1-3; V gene: TRBV4-1; CDR3 protein: CASSQGWWGNTIYF; CDR3 DNA: TGCGCCAGCAGCCAAGGATGGTGGGGAAACACCATATATTTT
D gene: -; clone size: -; J gene: TRBJ2-3; V gene: TRBV7-7; CDR3 protein: CASSFWWGPGTDTQYF; CDR3 DNA: TGTGCTAGCAGCTTCTGGTGGGGCCCCGGCACAGATACGCAGTATTTT
D gene: TRBD1; clone size: -; J gene: TRBJ1-1; V gene: TRBV7-6; CDR3 protein: CASSRDRVGKTEAFF; CDR3 DNA: TGTGCCAGCAGCCGGGACAGGGTGGGGAAAACTGAAGCTTTCTTT
D gene: TRBD2; clone size: -; J gene: TRBJ2-1; V gene: TRBV5-1; CDR3 protein: CASSLPLAGGPREQFF; CDR3 DNA: TGCGCCAGCAGCTTGCCCCTAGCGGGAGGGCCCCGAGAGCAGTTCTTC
D gene: -; clone size: once; J gene: TRBJ1-4; V gene: TRBV7-2; CDR3 protein: CASSLDYRREKLFF; CDR3 DNA: TGTGCCAGCAGCTTAGATTACAGGCGGGAAAAACTGTTTTTT
D gene: -; clone size: -; J gene: TRBJ2-5; V gene: TRBV19; CDR3 protein: CASTRKYQETQYF; CDR3 DNA: TGTGCCAGTACAAGGAAGTACCAAGAGACCCAGTACTTC
D gene: -; clone size: few; J gene: TRBJ2-2; V gene: TRBV30; CDR3 protein: CAWSVGDTGELFF; CDR3 DNA: TGTGCCTGGAGTGTGGGGGACACCGGGGAGCTGTTTTTT
D gene: TRBD1; clone size: -; J gene: TRBJ2-7; V gene: TRBV14; CDR3 protein: CASSGTVLYEQYF; CDR3 DNA: TGTGCCAGCTCGGGGACAGTGCTCTACGAGCAGTACTTC
D gene: -; clone size: -; J gene: TRBJ2-1; V gene: TRBV28; CDR3 protein: CASTLWVYNEQFF; CDR3 DNA: TGTGCCAGCACCCTATGGGTCTACAATGAGCAGTTCTTC
D gene: -; clone size: -; J gene: TRBJ1-2; V gene: TRBV14; CDR3 protein: CASSQGVFGKANYGYTF; CDR3 DNA: TGTGCCAGCAGCCAAGGGGTTTTCGGGAAGGCAAACTATGGCTACACCTTC
D gene: -; clone size: -; J gene: TRBJ2-5; V gene: TRBV14; CDR3 protein: CASSPRGPRNTHHLAQYF; CDR3 DNA: TGTGCCAGCAGCCCGCGGGGTCCCCGGAATACCCACCATTTGGCCCAGTACTTC
D gene: -; clone size: -; J gene: TRBJ2-6; V gene: TRBV5-4; CDR3 protein: CASSPGHLRSGANVLTF; CDR3 DNA: TGTGCCAGCAGCCCGGGACACCTTCGCTCTGGGGCCAACGTCCTGACTTTC
D gene: -; clone size: -; J gene: TRBJ1-2; V gene: TRBV6-1; CDR3 protein: CASREDGTYGYTF; CDR3 DNA: TGTGCCAGCAGAGAGGACGGGACCTATGGCTACACCTTC
D gene: -; clone size: -; J gene: TRBJ1-6; V gene: TRBV14; CDR3 protein: CASSQGLAARGSPLHF; CDR3 DNA: TGTGCCAGCAGCCAAGGATTAGCCGCCCGGGGCTCACCCCTCCACTTT
D gene: -; clone size: -; J gene: TRBJ1-4; V gene: TRBV6-5; CDR3 protein: CASRAGVEKLFF; CDR3 DNA: TGTGCCAGCAGAGCCGGAGTTGAAAAACTGTTTTTT
D gene: TRBD2; clone size: -; J gene: TRBJ2-1; V gene: TRBV29-1; CDR3 protein: CSVAKGLAGGPGEQFF; CDR3 DNA: TGCAGCGTAGCCAAGGGACTAGCGGGAGGGCCGGGCGAGCAGTTCTTC
D gene: TRBD1; clone size: -; J gene: TRBJ2-7; V gene: TRBV27; CDR3 protein: CASKGQGAYEQYF; CDR3 DNA: TGTGCCAGCAAGGGACAGGGGGCATACGAGCAGTACTTC
D gene: TRBD2; clone size: -; J gene: TRBJ2-7; V gene: TRBV7-2; CDR3 protein: CASSLRESGGLEQYF; CDR3 DNA: TGTGCCAGCAGCTTACGTGAAAGCGGGGGACTCGAGCAGTACTTC
D gene: -; clone size: -; J gene: TRBJ2-7; V gene: TRBV7-9; CDR3 protein: CASAVAYEQYF; CDR3 DNA: TGTGCCAGCGCAGTGGCCTACGAGCAGTACTTC
D gene: -; clone size: -; J gene: TRBJ1-2; V gene: TRBV6-6; CDR3 protein: CASRGRDYGYTF; CDR3 DNA: TGTGCCAGCCGGGGCAGGGACTATGGCTACACCTTC
D gene: -; clone size: -; J gene: TRBJ2-7; V gene: TRBV11-2; CDR3 protein: CASSSGAVFSYEQYF; CDR3 DNA: TGTGCCAGCAGCTCGGGGGCAGTCTTTTCCTACGAGCAGTACTTC
D gene: -; clone size: few; J gene: TRBJ1-1; V gene: TRBV18; CDR3 protein: CASSTGLNTEAFF; CDR3 DNA: TGTGCCAGCTCAACCGGACTGAACACTGAAGCTTTCTTT
D gene: -; clone size: -; J gene: TRBJ1-5; V gene: TRBV28; CDR3 protein: CASSLQVRNQPQHF; CDR3 DNA: TGTGCCAGCAGTCTTCAGGTTAGGAATCAGCCCCAGCATTTT
D gene: TRBD1; clone size: -; J gene: TRBJ1-5; V gene: TRBV10-3; CDR3 protein: CAVGTGGNSNQPQHF; CDR3 DNA: TGTGCCGTCGGGACAGGGGGTAATAGCAATCAGCCCCAGCATTTT
D gene: -; clone size: -; J gene: TRBJ2-6; V gene: TRBV12-5; CDR3 protein: CASGLATGPGANVLTF; CDR3 DNA: TGTGCTAGTGGTTTGGCCACAGGGCCTGGGGCCAACGTCCTGACTTTC
D gene: -; clone size: -; J gene: TRBJ1-1; V gene: TRBV6-5; CDR3 protein: CAQGERATEAFF; CDR3 DNA: TGTGCACAGGGAGAGCGGGCCACTGAAGCTTTCTTT
D gene: -; clone size: -; J gene: TRBJ2-2; V gene: TRBV23-1; CDR3 protein: CASSPTSGELFF; CDR3 DNA: TGCGCCAGCAGTCCGACATCCGGGGAGCTGTTTTTT
D gene: -; clone size: -; J gene: TRBJ2-1; V gene: TRBV7-3; CDR3 protein: CASSPDYPHEQFF; CDR3 DNA: TGTGCCAGCAGCCCAGACTATCCCCATGAGCAGTTCTTC
D gene: -; clone size: -; J gene: TRBJ2-2; V gene: TRBV2; CDR3 protein: CASKVTPQVGGELFF; CDR3 DNA: TGTGCCAGCAAGGTCACCCCACAGGTGGGCGGGGAGCTGTTTTTT
D gene: -; clone size: -; J gene: TRBJ2-1; V gene: TRBV27; CDR3 protein: CASSLGSYNEQFF; CDR3 DNA: TGTGCCAGCAGTTTGGGATCCTACAATGAGCAGTTCTTC
D gene: TRBD2; clone size: once; J gene: TRBJ2-7; V gene: TRBV18; CDR3 protein: CASSPPGTRRYEQYF; CDR3 DNA: TGTGCCAGCTCACCACCGGGGACTAGGAGGTACGAGCAGTACTTC
D gene: -; clone size: -; J gene: TRBJ2-3; V gene: TRBV28; CDR3 protein: CASSAIGGGDTQYF; CDR3 DNA: TGTGCCAGCAGTGCCATCGGAGGGGGGGATACGCAGTATTTT
D gene: -; clone size: -; J gene: TRBJ2-2; V gene: TRBV5-1; CDR3 protein: CASRYNANTGELFF; CDR3 DNA: TGCGCCAGCAGGTACAACGCGAACACCGGGGAGCTGTTTTTT
D gene: -; clone size: -; J gene: TRBJ2-1; V gene: TRBV4-1; CDR3 protein: CASGDRRNEQFF; CDR3 DNA: TGCGCCAGCGGAGACAGGCGGAATGAGCAGTTCTTC
D gene: -; clone size: -; J gene: TRBJ1-5; V gene: TRBV6-4; CDR3 protein: CASSSTASNQPQHF; CDR3 DNA: TGTGCCAGCAGCTCTACAGCTAGCAATCAGCCCCAGCATTTT
D gene: TRBD1; clone size: -; J gene: TRBJ1-1; V gene: TRBV18; CDR3 protein: CASSPPEGAGTEAFF; CDR3 DNA: TGTGCCAGCTCACCACCAGAGGGGGCCGGAACTGAAGCTTTCTTT
D gene: -; clone size: -; J gene: TRBJ2-5; V gene: TRBV5-6; CDR3 protein: CASSPTDSAYQETQYF; CDR3 DNA: TGTGCCAGCAGCCCCACAGACAGCGCTTACCAAGAGACCCAGTACTTC
D gene: TRBD2; clone size: -; J gene: TRBJ2-6; V gene: TRBV15; CDR3 protein: CATSREAGYGANVLTF; CDR3 DNA: TGTGCCACCAGCAGAGAAGCGGGGTATGGGGCCAACGTCCTGACTTTC
D gene: -; clone size: -; J gene: TRBJ2-4; V gene: TRBV6-1; CDR3 protein: CASSEAGVLAKNIQYF; CDR3 DNA: TGTGCCAGCAGTGAAGCCGGGGTCCTAGCCAAAAACATTCAGTACTTC
D gene: -; clone size: -; J gene: TRBJ2-3; V gene: TRBV7-9; CDR3 protein: CASSLDGRSTDTQYF; CDR3 DNA: TGTGCCAGCAGCTTAGACGGCAGAAGCACAGATACGCAGTATTTT
D gene: -; clone size: -; J gene: TRBJ1-2; V gene: TRBV4-1; CDR3 protein: CASSQDPRGAAYGYTF; CDR3 DNA: TGCGCCAGCAGCCAAGACCCTAGAGGGGCTGCCTATGGCTACACCTTC
D gene: -; clone size: -; J gene: TRBJ1-1; V gene: TRBV7-6; CDR3 protein: CASRPRYNTEAFF; CDR3 DNA: TGTGCCAGCAGACCGAGGTATAACACTGAAGCTTTCTTT
D gene: -; clone size: -; J gene: TRBJ2-2; V gene: TRBV11-3; CDR3 protein: CASSLDPGRTGELFF; CDR3 DNA: TGTGCCAGCAGCTTAGACCCGGGACGGACCGGGGAGCTGTTTTTT
D gene: TRBD2; clone size: -; J gene: TRBJ2-3; V gene: TRBV19; CDR3 protein: CAARTSGKGADTQYF; CDR3 DNA: TGTGCAGCGCGGACTAGCGGTAAAGGGGCAGATACGCAGTATTTT
D gene: TRBD2; clone size: -; J gene: TRBJ2-7; V gene: TRBV19; CDR3 protein: CASSIREGPYEQYF; CDR3 DNA: TGTGCCAGTAGTATAAGGGAGGGTCCCTACGAGCAGTACTTC
D gene: -; clone size: -; J gene: TRBJ1-6; V gene: TRBV29-1; CDR3 protein: CSVGGDRSSPLHF; CDR3 DNA: TGCAGCGTTGGGGGAGACAGAAGCTCACCCCTCCACTTT
D gene: -; clone size: -; J gene: TRBJ1-1; V gene: TRBV28; CDR3 protein: CASSLWSGNTEAFF; CDR3 DNA: TGTGCCAGCAGTTTATGGTCGGGGAACACTGAAGCTTTCTTT
D gene: -; clone size: -; J gene: TRBJ2-2; V gene: TRBV25-1; CDR3 protein: CASSGNTGELFF; CDR3 DNA: TGTGCCAGCAGTGGAAACACCGGGGAGCTGTTTTTT
D gene: TRBD2; clone size: once; J gene: TRBJ2-3; V gene: TRBV5-1; CDR3 protein: CASSGGGGLRTDTQYF; CDR3 DNA: TGCGCCAGCAGTGGCGGGGGTGGGCTAAGGACAGATACGCAGTATTTT
D gene: TRBD1; clone size: -; J gene: TRBJ2-7; V gene: TRBV7-9; CDR3 protein: CASSSGTGGGRRQYF; CDR3 DNA: TGTGCCAGCAGCTCTGGGACAGGGGGCGGGCGGAGGCAGTACTTC